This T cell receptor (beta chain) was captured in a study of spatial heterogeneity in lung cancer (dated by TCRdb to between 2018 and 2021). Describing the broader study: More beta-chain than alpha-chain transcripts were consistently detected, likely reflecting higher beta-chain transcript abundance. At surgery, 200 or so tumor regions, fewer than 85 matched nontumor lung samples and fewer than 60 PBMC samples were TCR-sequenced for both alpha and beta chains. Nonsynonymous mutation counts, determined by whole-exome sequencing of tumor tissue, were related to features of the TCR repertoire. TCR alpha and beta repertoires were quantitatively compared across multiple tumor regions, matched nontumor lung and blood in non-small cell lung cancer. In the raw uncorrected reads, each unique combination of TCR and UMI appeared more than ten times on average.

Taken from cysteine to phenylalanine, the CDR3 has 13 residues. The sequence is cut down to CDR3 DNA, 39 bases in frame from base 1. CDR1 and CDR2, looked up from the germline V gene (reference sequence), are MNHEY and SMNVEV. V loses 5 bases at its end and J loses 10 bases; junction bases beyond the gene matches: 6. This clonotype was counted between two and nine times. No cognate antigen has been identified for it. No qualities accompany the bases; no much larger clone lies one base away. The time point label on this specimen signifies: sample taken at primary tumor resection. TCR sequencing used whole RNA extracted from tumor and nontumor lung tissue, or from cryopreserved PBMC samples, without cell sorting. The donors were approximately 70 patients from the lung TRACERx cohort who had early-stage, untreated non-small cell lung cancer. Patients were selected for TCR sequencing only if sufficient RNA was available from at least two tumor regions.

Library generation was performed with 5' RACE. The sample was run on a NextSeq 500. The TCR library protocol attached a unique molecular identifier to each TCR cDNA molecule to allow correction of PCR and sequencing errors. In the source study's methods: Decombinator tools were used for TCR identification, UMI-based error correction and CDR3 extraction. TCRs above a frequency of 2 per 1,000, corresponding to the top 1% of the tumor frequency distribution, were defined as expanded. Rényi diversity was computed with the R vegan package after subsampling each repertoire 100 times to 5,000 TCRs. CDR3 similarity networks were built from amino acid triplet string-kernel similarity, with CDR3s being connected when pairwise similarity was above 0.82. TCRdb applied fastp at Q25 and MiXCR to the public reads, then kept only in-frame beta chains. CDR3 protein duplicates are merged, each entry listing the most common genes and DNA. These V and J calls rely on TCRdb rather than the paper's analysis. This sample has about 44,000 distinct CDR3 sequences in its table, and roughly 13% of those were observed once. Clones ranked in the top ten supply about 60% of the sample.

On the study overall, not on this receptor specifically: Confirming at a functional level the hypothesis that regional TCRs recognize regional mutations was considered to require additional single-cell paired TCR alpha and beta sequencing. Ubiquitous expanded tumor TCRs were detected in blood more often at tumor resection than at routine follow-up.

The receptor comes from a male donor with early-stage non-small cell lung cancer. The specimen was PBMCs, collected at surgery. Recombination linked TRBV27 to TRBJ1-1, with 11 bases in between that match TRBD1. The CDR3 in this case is CASSPGQGASAFF. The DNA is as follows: TGTGCCAGCAGTCCCGGACAGGGGGCTTCAGCTTTCTTT.